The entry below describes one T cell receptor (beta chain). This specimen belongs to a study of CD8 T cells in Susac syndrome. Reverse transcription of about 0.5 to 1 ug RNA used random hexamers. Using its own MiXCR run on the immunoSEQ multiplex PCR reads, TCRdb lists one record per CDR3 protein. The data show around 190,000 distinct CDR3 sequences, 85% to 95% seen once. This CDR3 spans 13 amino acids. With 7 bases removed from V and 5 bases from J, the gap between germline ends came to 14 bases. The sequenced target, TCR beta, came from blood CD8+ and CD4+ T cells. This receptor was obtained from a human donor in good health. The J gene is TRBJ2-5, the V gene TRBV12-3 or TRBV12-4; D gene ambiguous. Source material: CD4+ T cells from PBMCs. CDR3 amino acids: CASTQIEGETQYF. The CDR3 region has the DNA TGTGCCAGCACCCAGATAGAAGGGGAGACCCAGTACTTC.